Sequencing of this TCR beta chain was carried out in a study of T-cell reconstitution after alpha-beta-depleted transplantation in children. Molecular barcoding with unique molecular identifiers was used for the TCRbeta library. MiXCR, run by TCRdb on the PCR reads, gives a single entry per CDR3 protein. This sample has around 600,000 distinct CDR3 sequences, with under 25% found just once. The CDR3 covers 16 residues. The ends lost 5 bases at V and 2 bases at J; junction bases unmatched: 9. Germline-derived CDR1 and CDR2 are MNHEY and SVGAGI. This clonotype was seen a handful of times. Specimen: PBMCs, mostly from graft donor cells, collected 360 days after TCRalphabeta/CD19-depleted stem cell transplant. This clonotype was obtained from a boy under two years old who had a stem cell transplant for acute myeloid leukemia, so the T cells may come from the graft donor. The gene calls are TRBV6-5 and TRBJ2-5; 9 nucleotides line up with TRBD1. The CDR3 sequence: CASSNPTGGEQETQYF. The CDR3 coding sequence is TGTGCCAGCAGTAACCCGACAGGGGGGGAGCAAGAGACCCAGTACTTC.